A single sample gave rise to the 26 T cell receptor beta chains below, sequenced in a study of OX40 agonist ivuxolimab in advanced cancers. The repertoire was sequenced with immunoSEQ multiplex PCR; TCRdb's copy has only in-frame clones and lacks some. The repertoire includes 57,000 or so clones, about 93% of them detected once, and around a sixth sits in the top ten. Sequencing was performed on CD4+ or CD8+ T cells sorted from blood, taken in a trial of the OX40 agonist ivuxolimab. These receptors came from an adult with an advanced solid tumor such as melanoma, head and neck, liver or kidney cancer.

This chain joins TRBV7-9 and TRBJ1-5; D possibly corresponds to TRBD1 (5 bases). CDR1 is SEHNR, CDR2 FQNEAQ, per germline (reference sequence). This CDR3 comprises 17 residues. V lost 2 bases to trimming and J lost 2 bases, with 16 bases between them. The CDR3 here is CASSLNWGTDGNQPQHF. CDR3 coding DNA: TGTGCCAGCAGCTTAAATTGGGGGACGGATGGCAATCAGCCCCAGCATTTT.

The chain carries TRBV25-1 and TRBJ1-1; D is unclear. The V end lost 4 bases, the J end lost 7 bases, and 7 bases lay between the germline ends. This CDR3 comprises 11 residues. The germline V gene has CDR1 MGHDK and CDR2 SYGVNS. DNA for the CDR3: TGTGCCAGCAGTGTAAGAGGTGAAGCTTTCTTT. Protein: CASSVRGEAFF.

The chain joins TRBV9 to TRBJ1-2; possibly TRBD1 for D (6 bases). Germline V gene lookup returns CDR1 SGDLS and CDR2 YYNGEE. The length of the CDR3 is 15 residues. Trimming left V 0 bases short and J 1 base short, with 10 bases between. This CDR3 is CASSVAVDSNYGYTF. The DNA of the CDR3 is TGTGCCAGCAGCGTAGCGGTGGACAGTAACTATGGCTACACCTTC. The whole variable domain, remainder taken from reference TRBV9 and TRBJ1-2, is DSGVTQTPKHLITATGQRVTLRCSPRSGDLSVYWYQQSLDQGLQFLIQYYNGEERAKGNILERFSAQQFPDLHSELNLSSLELGDSALYFCASSVAVDSNYGYTFGSGTRLTVV.

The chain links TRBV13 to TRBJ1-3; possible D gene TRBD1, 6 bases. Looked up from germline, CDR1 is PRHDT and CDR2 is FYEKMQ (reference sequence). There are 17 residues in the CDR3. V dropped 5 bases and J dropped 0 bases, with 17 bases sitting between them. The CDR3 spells CASSPQGFPSSGNTIYF. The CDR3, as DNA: TGTGCCAGCAGCCCTCAGGGGTTTCCGAGCTCTGGAAACACCATATATTTT.

CDR3 region: CASSLGEGVYGTQYF. CDR3 in DNA: TGTGCCAGCAGCTTGGGGGAAGGGGTATACGGGACCCAGTACTTC. The chain carries TRBV5-4 and TRBJ2-5, with TRBD1 as a possible D gene (5 bases). With 0 bases removed from V and 7 bases from J, the gap between germline ends came to 16 bases. Germline CDR1 SGHNT, CDR2 YYREEE (reference sequence). CDR3 length: 15 residues. Looking up the rest from reference TRBV5-4 and TRBJ2-5 gives the full variable domain: ETGVTQSPTHLIKTRGQQVTLRCSSQSGHNTVSWYQQALGQGPQFIFQYYREEENGRGNFPPRFSGLQFPNYSSELNVNALELDDSALYLCASSLGEGVYGTQYFGPGTRLLVL.

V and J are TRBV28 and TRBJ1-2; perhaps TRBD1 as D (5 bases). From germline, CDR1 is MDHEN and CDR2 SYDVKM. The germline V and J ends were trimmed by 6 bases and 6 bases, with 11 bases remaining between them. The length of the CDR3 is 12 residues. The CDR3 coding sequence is TGTGCCAGCAGGCAGGGATCTGATGGCTACACCTTC. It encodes CASRQGSDGYTF.

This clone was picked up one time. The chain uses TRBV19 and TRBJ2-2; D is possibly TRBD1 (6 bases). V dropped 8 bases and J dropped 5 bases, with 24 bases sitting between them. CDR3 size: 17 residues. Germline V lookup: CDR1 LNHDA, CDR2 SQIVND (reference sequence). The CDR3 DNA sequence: TGTGCCAGTGAGTCCCCCCAGGGGCCATTAGTAACCGGGGAGCTGTTTTTT. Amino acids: CASESPQGPLVTGELFF.

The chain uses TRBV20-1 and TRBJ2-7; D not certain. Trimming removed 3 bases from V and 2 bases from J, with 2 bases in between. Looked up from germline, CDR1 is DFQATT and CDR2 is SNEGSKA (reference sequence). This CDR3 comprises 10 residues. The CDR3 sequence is CSASTYEQYF. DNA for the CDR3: TGCAGTGCTAGTACCTACGAGCAGTACTTC.

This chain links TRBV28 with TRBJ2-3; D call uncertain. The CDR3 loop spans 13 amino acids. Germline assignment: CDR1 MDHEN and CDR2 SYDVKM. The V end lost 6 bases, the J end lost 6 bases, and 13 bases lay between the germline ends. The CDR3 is CASSTPAWDTQYF. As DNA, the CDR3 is TGTGCCAGCAGCACCCCTGCCTGGGATACGCAGTATTTT. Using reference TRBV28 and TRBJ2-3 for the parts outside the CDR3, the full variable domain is DVKVTQSSRYLVKRTGEKVFLECVQDMDHENMFWYRQDPGLGLRLIYFSYDVKMKEKGDIPEGYSVSREKKERFSLILESASTNQTSMYLCASSTPAWDTQYFGPGTRLTVL.

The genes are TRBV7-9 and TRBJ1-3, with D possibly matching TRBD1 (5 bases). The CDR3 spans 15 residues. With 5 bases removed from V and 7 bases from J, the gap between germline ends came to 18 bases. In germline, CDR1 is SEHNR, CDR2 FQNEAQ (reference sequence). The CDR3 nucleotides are TGTGCCAGCAGCGGAAGTGGACAAGTGCGGAACACCATATATTTT. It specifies CASSGSGQVRNTIYF.

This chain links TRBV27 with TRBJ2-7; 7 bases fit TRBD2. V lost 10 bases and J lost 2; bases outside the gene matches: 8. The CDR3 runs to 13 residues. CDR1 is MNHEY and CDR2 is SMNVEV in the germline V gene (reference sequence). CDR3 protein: CATAYAGAYEQYF. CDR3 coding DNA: TGTGCCACCGCTTATGCGGGAGCCTACGAGCAGTACTTC.

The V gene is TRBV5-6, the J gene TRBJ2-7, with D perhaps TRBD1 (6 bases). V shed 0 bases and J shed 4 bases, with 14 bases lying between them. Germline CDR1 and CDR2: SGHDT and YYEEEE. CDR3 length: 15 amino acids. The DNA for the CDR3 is TGTGCCAGCAGCTTGGGGCAGGGGTGGGGTTACGAGCAGTACTTC. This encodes CASSLGQGWGYEQYF.

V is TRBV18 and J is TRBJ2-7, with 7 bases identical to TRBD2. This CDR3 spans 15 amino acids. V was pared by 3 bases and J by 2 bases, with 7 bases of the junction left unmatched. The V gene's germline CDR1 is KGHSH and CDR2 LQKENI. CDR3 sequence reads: CASSPLGGGAYEQYF. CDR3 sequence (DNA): TGTGCCAGCTCACCCCTCGGTGGGGGGGCCTACGAGCAGTACTTC.

CDR3 in DNA: TGCGCCAGCAGCCAAGCCCGGGACAGGCTCTACGAGCAGTACTTC. This encodes CASSQARDRLYEQYF. This rearrangement joins TRBV4-3 to TRBJ2-7; 8 bases align to TRBD1. The trim removed 1 base at V and 3 bases at J, leaving 5 bases unmatched. The CDR3 length is 15 residues. Germline V lookup: CDR1 LGHNA, CDR2 YSLEER.

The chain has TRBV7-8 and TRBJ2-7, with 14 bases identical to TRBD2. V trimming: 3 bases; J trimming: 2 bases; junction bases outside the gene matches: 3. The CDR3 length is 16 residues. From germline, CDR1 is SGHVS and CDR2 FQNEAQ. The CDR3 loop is CASSLGLAGVTYEQYF. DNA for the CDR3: TGTGCCAGCAGCTTGGGACTAGCGGGAGTGACCTACGAGCAGTACTTC.

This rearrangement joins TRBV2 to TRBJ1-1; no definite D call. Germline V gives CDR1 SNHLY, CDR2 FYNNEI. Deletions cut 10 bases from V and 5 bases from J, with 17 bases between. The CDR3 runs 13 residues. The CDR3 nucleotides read TGTGCCACTTTTCTGGGAGTTAAGACTGAAGCTTTCTTT. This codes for CATFLGVKTEAFF. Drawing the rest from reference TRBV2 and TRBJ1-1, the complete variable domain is EPEVTQTPSHQVTQMGQEVILRCVPISNHLYFYWYRQILGQKVEFLVSFYNNEISEKSEIFDDQFSVERPDGSNFTLKIRSTKLEDSAMYFCATFLGVKTEAFFGQGTRLTVV.

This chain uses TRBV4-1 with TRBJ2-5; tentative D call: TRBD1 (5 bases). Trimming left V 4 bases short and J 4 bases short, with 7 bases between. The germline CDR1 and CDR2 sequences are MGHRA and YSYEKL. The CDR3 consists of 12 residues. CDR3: CASSPRGETQYF. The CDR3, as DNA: TGCGCCAGCAGCCCAAGGGGAGAGACCCAGTACTTC.

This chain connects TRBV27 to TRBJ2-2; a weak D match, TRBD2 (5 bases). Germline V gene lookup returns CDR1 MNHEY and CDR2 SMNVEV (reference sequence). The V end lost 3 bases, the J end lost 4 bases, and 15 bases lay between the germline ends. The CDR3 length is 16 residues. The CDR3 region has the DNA TGTGCCAGCAGTTTCGTCCTTTCCCGGGGCACCGGGGAGCTGTTTTTT. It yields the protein CASSFVLSRGTGELFF.

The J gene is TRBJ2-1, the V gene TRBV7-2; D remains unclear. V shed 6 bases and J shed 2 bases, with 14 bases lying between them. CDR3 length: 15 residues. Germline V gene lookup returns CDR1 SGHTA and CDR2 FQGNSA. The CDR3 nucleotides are TGTGCCAGCAGACCCCCGCTAATAGCCTACAATGAGCAGTTCTTC. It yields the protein CASRPPLIAYNEQFF. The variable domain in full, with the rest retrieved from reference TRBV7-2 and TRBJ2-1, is GAGVSQSPSNKVTEKGKDVELRCDPISGHTALYWYRQSLGQGLEFLIYFQGNSAPDKSGLPSDRFSAERTGGSVSTLTIQRTQQEDSAVYLCASRPPLIAYNEQFFGPGTRLTVL.

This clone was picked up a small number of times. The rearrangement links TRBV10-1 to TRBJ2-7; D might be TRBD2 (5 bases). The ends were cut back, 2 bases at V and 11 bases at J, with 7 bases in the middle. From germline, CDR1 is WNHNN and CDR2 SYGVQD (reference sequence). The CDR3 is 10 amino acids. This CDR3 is CASSEGEKYF. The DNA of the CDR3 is TGCGCCAGCAGTGAGGGGGAGAAGTACTTC.

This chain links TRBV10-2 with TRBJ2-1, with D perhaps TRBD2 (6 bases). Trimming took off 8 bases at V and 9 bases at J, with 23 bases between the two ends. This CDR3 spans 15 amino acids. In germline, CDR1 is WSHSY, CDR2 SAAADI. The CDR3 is CASSGRDREFGEQFF. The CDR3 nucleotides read TGCGCCAGCTCCGGCCGGGACCGGGAGTTCGGTGAGCAGTTCTTC.

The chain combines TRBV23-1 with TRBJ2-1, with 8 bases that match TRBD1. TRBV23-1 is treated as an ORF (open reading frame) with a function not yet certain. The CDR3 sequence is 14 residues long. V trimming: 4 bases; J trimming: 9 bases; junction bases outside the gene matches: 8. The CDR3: CASSLGQGITEQFF. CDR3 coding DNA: TGCGCCAGCAGTCTAGGACAGGGTATCACTGAGCAGTTCTTC.

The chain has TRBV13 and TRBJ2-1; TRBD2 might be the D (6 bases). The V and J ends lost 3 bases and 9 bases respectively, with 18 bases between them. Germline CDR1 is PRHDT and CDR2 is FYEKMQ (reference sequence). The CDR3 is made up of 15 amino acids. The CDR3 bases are TGTGCCAGCAGCTTTCGCGGGACCCCCTCGGGTGAGCAGTTCTTC. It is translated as CASSFRGTPSGEQFF.

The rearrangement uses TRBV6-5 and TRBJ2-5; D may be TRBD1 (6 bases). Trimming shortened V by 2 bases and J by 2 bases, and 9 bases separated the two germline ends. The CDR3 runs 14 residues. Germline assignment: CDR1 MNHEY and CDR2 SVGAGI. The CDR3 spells CASSYGRGQETQYF. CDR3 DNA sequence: TGTGCCAGCAGTTACGGCAGGGGACAAGAGACCCAGTACTTC.

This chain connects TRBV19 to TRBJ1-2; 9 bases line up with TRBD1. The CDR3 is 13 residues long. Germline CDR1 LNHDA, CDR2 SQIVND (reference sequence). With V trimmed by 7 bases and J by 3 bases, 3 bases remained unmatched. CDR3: CASTRTGDYGYTF. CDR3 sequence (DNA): TGTGCCAGTACCCGGACAGGGGACTATGGCTACACCTTC.

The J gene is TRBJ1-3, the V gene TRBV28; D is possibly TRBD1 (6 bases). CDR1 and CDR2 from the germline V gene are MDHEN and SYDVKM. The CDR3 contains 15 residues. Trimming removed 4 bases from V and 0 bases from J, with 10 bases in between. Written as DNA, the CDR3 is TGTGCCAGCAGTTATTACAGGGACTCTGGAAACACCATATATTTT. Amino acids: CASSYYRDSGNTIYF.